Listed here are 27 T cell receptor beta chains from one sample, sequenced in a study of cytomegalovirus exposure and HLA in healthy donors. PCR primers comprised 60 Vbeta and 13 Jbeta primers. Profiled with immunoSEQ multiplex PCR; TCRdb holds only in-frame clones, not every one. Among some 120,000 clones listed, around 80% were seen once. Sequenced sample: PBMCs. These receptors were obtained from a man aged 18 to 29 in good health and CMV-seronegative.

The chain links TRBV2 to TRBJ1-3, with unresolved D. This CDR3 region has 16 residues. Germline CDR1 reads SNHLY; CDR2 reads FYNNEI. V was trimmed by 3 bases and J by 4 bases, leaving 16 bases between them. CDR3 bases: TGTGCCAGCAGTGACGAGGGCTCGGGGATCGGAAACACCATATATTTT. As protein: CASSDEGSGIGNTIYF.

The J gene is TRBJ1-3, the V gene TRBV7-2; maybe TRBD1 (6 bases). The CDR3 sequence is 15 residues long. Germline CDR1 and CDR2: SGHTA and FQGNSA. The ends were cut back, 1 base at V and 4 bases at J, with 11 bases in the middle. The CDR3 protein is CASSLDGGLGNTIYF. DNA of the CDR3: TGTGCCAGCAGCTTAGACGGGGGGCTCGGAAACACCATATATTTT.

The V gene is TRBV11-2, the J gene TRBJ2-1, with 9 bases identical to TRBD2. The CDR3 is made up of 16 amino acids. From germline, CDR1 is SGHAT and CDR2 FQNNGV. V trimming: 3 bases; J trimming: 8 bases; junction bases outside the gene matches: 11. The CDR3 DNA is TGTGCCAGCAGCTTGGTTAGGGCGGGAGGGGCGGATGAGCAGTTCTTC. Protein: CASSLVRAGGADEQFF.

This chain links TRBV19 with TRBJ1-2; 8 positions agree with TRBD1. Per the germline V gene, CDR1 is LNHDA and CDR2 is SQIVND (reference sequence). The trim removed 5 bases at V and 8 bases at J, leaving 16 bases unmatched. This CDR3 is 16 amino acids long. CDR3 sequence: CASSLLGGQGATGYTF. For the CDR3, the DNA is TGTGCCAGTAGTCTCCTCGGAGGACAGGGTGCAACGGGCTACACCTTC.

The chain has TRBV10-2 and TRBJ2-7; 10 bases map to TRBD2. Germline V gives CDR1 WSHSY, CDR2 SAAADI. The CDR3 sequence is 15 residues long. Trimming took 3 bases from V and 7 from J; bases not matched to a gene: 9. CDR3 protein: CASSEGLGLAKEQYV. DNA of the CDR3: TGCGCCAGCAGTGAAGGGCTGGGACTAGCGAAGGAGCAGTACGTC.

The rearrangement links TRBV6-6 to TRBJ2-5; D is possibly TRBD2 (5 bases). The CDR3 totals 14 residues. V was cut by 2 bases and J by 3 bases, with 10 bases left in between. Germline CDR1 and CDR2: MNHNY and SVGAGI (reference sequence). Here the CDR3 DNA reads TGTGCCAGCAGTTACAGCGGACCCGAAGAGACCCAGTACTTC. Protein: CASSYSGPEETQYF.

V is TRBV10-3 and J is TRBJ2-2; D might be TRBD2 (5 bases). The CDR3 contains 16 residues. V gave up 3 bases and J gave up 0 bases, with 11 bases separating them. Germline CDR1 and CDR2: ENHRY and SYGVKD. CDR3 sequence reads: CAISERSGSNTGELFF. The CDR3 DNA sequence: TGTGCCATCAGTGAAAGGAGCGGATCGAACACCGGGGAGCTGTTTTTT.

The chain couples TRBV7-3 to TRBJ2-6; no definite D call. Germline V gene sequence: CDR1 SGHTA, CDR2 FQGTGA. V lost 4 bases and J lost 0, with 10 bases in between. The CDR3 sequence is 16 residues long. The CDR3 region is CASSSPGPSGANVLTF. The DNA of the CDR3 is TGTGCCAGCAGCTCCCCCGGTCCCTCTGGGGCCAACGTCCTGACTTTC.

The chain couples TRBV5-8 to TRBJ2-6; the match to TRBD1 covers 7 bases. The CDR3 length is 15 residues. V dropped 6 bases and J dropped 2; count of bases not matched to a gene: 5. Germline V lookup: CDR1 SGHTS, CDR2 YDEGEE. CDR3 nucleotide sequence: TGTGCCAGCACTAGACAGGGTGCTGGGGCCAACGTCCTGACTTTC. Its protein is CASTRQGAGANVLTF.

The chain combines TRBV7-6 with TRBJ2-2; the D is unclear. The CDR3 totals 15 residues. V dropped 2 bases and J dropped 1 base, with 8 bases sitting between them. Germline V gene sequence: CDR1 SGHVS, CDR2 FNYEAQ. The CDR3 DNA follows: TGTGCCAGCAGCTTAAACAGCCTGAACACCGGGGAGCTGTTTTTT. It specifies CASSLNSLNTGELFF.

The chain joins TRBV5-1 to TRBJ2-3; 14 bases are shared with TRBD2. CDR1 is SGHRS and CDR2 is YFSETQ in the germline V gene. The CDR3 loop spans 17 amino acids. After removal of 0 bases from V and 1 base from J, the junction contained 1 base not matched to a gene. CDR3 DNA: TGCGCCAGCAGCTTGGGGGGACTAGCGGGAGGCACAGATACGCAGTATTTT. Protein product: CASSLGGLAGGTDTQYF.

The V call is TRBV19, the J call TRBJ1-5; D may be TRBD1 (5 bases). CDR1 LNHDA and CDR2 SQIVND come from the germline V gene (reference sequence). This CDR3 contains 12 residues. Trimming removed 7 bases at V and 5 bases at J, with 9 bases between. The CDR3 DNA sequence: TGTGCCAGTAAGGGGTTGTATCAGCCCCAGCATTTT. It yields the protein CASKGLYQPQHF.

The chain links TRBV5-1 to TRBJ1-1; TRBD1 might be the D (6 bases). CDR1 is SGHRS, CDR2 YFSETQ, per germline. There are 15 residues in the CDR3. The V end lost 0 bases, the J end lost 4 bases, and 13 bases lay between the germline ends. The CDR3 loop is CASSLGRGGSTEAFF. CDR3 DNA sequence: TGCGCCAGCAGCTTGGGGCGGGGGGGCAGCACTGAAGCTTTCTTT. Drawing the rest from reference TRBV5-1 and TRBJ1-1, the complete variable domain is KAGVTQTPRYLIKTRGQQVTLSCSPISGHRSVSWYQQTPGQGLQFLFEYFSETQRNKGNFPGRFSGRQFSNSRSEMNVSTLELGDSALYLCASSLGRGGSTEAFFGQGTRLTVV.

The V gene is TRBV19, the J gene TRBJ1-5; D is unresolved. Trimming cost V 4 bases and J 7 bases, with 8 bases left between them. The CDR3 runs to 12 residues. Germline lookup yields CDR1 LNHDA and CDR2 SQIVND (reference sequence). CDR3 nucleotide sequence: TGTGCCAGTAGTACCCTCGGGCAGCCCCAGCATTTT. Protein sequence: CASSTLGQPQHF. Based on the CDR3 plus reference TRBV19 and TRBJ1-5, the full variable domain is DGGITQSPKYLFRKEGQNVTLSCEQNLNHDAMYWYRQDPGQGLRLIYYSQIVNDFQKGDIAEGYSVSREKKESFPLTVTSAQKNPTAFYLCASSTLGQPQHFGDGTRLSIL.

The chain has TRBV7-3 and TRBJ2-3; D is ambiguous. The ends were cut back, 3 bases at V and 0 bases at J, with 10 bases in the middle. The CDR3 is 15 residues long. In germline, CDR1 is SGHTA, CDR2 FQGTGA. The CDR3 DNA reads TGTGCCAGCAGCTTCGACGGAGTGAGCACAGATACGCAGTATTTT. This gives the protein CASSFDGVSTDTQYF.

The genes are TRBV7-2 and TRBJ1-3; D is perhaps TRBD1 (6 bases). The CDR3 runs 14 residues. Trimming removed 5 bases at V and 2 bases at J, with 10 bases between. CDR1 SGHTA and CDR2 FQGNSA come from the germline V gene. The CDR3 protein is CASSQQGAGNTIYF. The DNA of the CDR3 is TGTGCCAGCAGCCAACAGGGAGCTGGAAACACCATATATTTT. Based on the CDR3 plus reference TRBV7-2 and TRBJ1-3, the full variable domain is GAGVSQSPSNKVTEKGKDVELRCDPISGHTALYWYRQSLGQGLEFLIYFQGNSAPDKSGLPSDRFSAERTGGSVSTLTIQRTQQEDSAVYLCASSQQGAGNTIYFGEGSWLTVV.

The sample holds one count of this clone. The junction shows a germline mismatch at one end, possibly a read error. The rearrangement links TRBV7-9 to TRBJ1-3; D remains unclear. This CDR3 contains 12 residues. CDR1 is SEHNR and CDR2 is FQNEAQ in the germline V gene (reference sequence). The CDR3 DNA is TGTTCCAGCACGGGAAATGGAAACACCATATATTTT. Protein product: CSSTGNGNTIYF.

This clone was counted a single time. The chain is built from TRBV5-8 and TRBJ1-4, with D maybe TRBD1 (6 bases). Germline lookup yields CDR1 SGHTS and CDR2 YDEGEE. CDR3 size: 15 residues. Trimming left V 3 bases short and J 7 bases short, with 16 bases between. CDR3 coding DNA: TGTGCCAGCAGCTACAACAGGGTACGGGGTGAAAAACTGTTTTTT. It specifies CASSYNRVRGEKLFF.

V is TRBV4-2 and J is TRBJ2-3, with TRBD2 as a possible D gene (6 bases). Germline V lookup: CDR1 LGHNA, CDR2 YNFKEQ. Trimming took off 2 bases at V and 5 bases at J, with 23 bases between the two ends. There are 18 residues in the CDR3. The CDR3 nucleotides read TGTGCCAGCAGCCAACCTGGGACTCTTGGGCCAGGGCAAGATACGCAGTATTTT. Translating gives CASSQPGTLGPGQDTQYF.

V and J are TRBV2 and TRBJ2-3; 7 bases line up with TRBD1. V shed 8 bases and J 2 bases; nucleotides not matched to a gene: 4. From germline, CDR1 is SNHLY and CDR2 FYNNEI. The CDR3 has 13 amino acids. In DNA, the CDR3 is TGTGCCAGCGGGACAGACCTCACAGATACGCAGTATTTT. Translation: CASGTDLTDTQYF.

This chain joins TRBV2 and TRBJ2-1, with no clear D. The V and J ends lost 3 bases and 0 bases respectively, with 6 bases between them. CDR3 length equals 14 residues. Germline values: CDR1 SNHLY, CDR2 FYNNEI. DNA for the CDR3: TGTGCCAGCAGTGACACGAGCTCCTACAATGAGCAGTTCTTC. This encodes CASSDTSSYNEQFF.

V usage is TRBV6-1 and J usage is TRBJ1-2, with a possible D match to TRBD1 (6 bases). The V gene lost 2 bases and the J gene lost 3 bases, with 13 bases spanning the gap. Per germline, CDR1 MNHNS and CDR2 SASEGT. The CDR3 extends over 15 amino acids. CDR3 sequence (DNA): TGTGCCAGCAGTGAAACAACAGGGCTCTACTATGGCTACACCTTC. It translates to CASSETTGLYYGYTF.

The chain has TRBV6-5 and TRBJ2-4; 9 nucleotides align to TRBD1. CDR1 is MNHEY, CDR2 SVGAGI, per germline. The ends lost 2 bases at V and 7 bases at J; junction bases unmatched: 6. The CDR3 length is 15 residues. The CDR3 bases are TGTGCCAGCAGTTACGCACAGGGGGCTTCCAACATTCAGTACTTC. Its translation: CASSYAQGASNIQYF.

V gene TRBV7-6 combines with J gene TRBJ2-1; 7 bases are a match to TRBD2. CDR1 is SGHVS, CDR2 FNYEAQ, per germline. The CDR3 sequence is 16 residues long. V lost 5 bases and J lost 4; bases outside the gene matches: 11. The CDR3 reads CASSRQASGYYNEQFF. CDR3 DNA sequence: TGTGCCAGCAGCCGCCAGGCTAGCGGATATTACAATGAGCAGTTCTTC.

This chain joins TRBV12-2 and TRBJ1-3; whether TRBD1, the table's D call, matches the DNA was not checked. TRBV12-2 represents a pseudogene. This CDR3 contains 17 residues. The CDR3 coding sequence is TGTGCAAGTCGCTCCGACCGGGACACAGTCGCTGGAAACACCATATATTTT. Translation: CASRSDRDTVAGNTIYF.

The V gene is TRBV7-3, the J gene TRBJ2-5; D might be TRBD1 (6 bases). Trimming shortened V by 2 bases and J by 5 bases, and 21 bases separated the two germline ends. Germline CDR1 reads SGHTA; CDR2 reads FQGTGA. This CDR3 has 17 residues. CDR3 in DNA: TGTGCCAGCAGCTTAGGGGGTGGGGCAGGGGAAACGGAGACCCAGTACTTC. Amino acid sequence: CASSLGGGAGETETQYF.

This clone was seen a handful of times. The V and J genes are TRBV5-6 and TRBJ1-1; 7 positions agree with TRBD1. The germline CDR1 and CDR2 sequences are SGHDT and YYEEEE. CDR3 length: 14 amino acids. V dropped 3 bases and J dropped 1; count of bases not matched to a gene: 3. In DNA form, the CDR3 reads TGTGCCAGCAGCTGGGGGGACAGGAACACTGAAGCTTTCTTT. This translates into CASSWGDRNTEAFF.